Sequencing of this T cell receptor beta chain was carried out in a study of T cell changes during pregnancy in multiple sclerosis (dated by TCRdb to the late 2010s). Background on the whole study: In women with multiple sclerosis, the researchers looked at how the T cell repertoire shifted as pregnancy progressed.

The germline V gene specifies SGHTA as CDR1 and FQGNSA as CDR2. The CDR3 starts with the cysteine, ends with the phenylalanine, and has 13 residues. CDR3 DNA is the only sequence kept; it has 39 bases, read in frame from the first base. V ends up 5 bases short and J 6 bases short, with an unmatched junction base count of 7. This clone was picked up one time. There is no known antigen for this receptor. The sample holds no much larger clone one base away, and base qualities are not on file. Library prep was done by the immunoSEQ multiplex PCR assay. The table was pulled from immuneACCESS by TCRdb, which kept in-frame rearrangements only. Such tables lose some clones; where checked, under half of the loss comes from unresolved V genes, and the rest has no known cause. This sample holds around 42,000 clones; 91% were observed only once. Roughly 0.5% of the sample lies in the top ten.

In this chain, TRBV7-2 is recombined with TRBJ2-7, with 7 middle bases fitting TRBD1. The TCR originated in a female donor in good health, enrolled as a control in a pregnancy study. The sequences come from CD4+ T cells from peripheral blood mononuclear cells, collected in the second trimester of pregnancy. The CDR3 here reads CASSPGWDSEQYF. The DNA is as follows: TGTGCCAGCAGCCCGGGCTGGGACAGCGAGCAGTACTTC.